The rows below give T cell receptor beta chains drawn from one sample of a study of cytomegalovirus exposure and HLA in healthy donors. Sequencing was performed with immunoSEQ multiplex PCR; in TCRdb, only in-frame clones are kept and a portion is missing. The sample carries 140,000 to 150,000 clones, 65% to 80% recorded once. Sequencing was carried out using PBMCs. The receptors shown here come from a man aged 25 to 40 in good health and CMV-seronegative. CDR3s include the opening cysteine and the closing phenylalanine or tryptophan. Fields, in order: V gene, D gene, J gene, clone size, CDR3 protein, CDR3 DNA. The D gene is left open where the match is weak. Not all rows give a size; the values are once, few, many and, for expanded clones, a class.

V: TRBV19; D: TRBD1; J: TRBJ1-4; size: -; CDR3: CASSTQGDANEKLFF; DNA: TGTGCCAGTAGCACACAGGGGGATGCTAATGAAAAACTGTTTTTT
V: TRBV18; D: -; J: TRBJ2-7; size: -; CDR3: CASSTGQLTYEQYF; DNA: TGTGCCAGCTCAACCGGACAGCTAACCTACGAGCAGTACTTC
V: TRBV7-9; D: TRBD1; J: TRBJ1-1; size: -; CDR3: CASSPGTGDTEAFF; DNA: TGTGCCAGCAGCCCAGGGACAGGAGACACTGAAGCTTTCTTT
V: TRBV10-3; D: TRBD1; J: TRBJ1-2; size: -; CDR3: CAINQGQNNYGYTF; DNA: TGTGCCATCAACCAGGGACAGAACAACTATGGCTACACCTTC
V: TRBV28; D: TRBD1; J: TRBJ1-4; size: few; CDR3: CASKGGQGGEKLFF; DNA: TGTGCCAGCAAGGGGGGACAGGGGGGAGAAAAACTGTTTTTT
V: TRBV19; D: TRBD2; J: TRBJ2-2; size: -; CDR3: CASRMSGGAGELFF; DNA: TGTGCCAGTAGGATGAGCGGGGGGGCCGGGGAGCTGTTTTTT
V: TRBV6-5; D: TRBD1; J: TRBJ1-2; size: -; CDR3: CASKLAVQGDYGYTF; DNA: TGTGCCAGCAAATTAGCTGTCCAGGGGGACTATGGCTACACCTTC
V: TRBV5-1; D: TRBD2; J: TRBJ2-3; size: -; CDR3: CASSKPLAGTSDTQYF; DNA: TGCGCCAGCAGCAAGCCACTAGCGGGAACATCAGATACGCAGTATTTT
V: TRBV15; D: -; J: TRBJ2-2; size: -; CDR3: CATSRARKANTGELFF; DNA: TGTGCCACCAGCAGAGCCAGGAAAGCGAACACCGGGGAGCTGTTTTTT
V: TRBV28; D: -; J: TRBJ1-1; size: -; CDR3: CASSPDATVEAFF; DNA: TGTGCCAGCAGCCCCGATGCGACAGTTGAAGCTTTCTTT
V: TRBV7-9; D: -; J: TRBJ2-3; size: -; CDR3: CASSLGSEGAFSDTQYF; DNA: TGTGCCAGCAGCTTAGGTTCGGAGGGGGCTTTTTCAGATACGCAGTATTTT
V: TRBV9; D: TRBD1; J: TRBJ1-3; size: -; CDR3: CASSDRQGISSGNTIYF; DNA: TGTGCCAGCAGCGATCGACAGGGCATTAGCTCTGGAAACACCATATATTTT